Listed below are T cell receptor beta chains from one sample, sequenced in a study of early T cells in non-severe SARS-CoV-2 infection. TCRdb passed the 5' RACE reads through MiXCR, listing each CDR3 protein once. Among more than 65,000 distinct CDR3 sequences listed, around 12% were seen once. The sample was whole blood. The source of these receptors is an adult who was a healthcare worker with PCR-confirmed SARS-CoV-2 infection or an uninfected control (not recorded which). The CDR3 runs from the conserved cysteine through the conserved F or W. A D gene is named only where the DNA matches it firmly. The size of a clone is reported for some rows only, either as once, few or many, or as a class for expanded clones.

TRBD1,TRBV20-1,many,TRBJ1-5,TGCAGTGCTAGCGACAGGGAAAGCCAGCCCCAGCATTTT,CSASDRESQPQHF
TRBD2,TRBV27,many,TRBJ2-1,TGTGCCAGCAGTCCTCTTAGCGGGAGGGTGAATGAGCAGTTCTTC,CASSPLSGRVNEQFF
TRBD2,TRBV7-2,many,TRBJ2-7,TGTGCCAGCAGCTCAAGGACTAGCGGGGGGGCCTCTCCGCGGGAGCAGTACTTC,CASSSRTSGGASPREQYF
.,TRBV11-2,many,TRBJ1-1,TGTGCCAGCAGCTCCAGGCCCCGAAAGAACACTGAAGCTTTCTTT,CASSSRPRKNTEAFF
TRBD1,TRBV4-3,many,TRBJ1-5,TGCGCCAGCAGCCAAGATTTTAATTGGATTCAGGGGGATCAGCCCCAGCATTTT,CASSQDFNWIQGDQPQHF
.,TRBV28,many,TRBJ1-6,TGTGCCAGCAGTTTATCCGGGATGCAGGGATTTAATTCACCCCTCCACTTT,CASSLSGMQGFNSPLHF
.,TRBV7-2,many,TRBJ1-2,TGTGCCAGCAGCCAGGTGGAGCGGGGCTACACCTTC,CASSQVERGYTF
TRBD2,TRBV28,many,TRBJ2-7,TGTGCCAGCAGTTCACCAGGGACTAGCGGGTCCTACGAGCAGTACTTC,CASSSPGTSGSYEQYF
.,TRBV29-1,.,TRBJ2-3,TGCAGCGTTGATTACGGAGATACGCAGTATTTT,CSVDYGDTQYF
TRBD1,TRBV5-5,.,TRBJ1-1,TGTGCCAGCAGCTTGGTCGAGGGGGCGCCCACTGAAGCTTTCTTT,CASSLVEGAPTEAFF
TRBD1,TRBV28,.,TRBJ2-7,TGTGCCAGCAGTCGACAAATGGGGACAGACGAGCAGTACTTC,CASSRQMGTDEQYF
.,TRBV6-1,.,TRBJ2-1,TGTGCCAGCAGTGTCAATGAGCAGTTCTTC,CASSVNEQFF
.,TRBV29-1,.,TRBJ2-7,TGCAGCGTTGCCAGGGGCCTTTCCTACGAGCAGTACTTC,CSVARGLSYEQYF
.,TRBV6-1,many,TRBJ2-3,TGTGCCAGCAGGAGCACAGATACGCAGTATTTT,CASRSTDTQYF
.,TRBV12-3/TRBV12-4,many,TRBJ1-1,TGTGCCAGCAGTTTATCGGAGGGAAACACTGAAGCTTTCTTT,CASSLSEGNTEAFF
.,TRBV29-1,many,TRBJ2-1,TGCAGCGTTGGGACGCGCGTTGAGCAGTTCTTC,CSVGTRVEQFF
TRBD1,TRBV7-9,many,TRBJ2-7,TGTGCCAGCACCAACCGGACAGGGTCCTACGAGCAGTACTTC,CASTNRTGSYEQYF
TRBD1,TRBV6-5,many,TRBJ1-6,TGTGCCAGCAGTAAAGGGGGCGAGAATTCACCCCTCCACTTT,CASSKGGENSPLHF
.,TRBV12-3/TRBV12-4,.,TRBJ2-7,TGTGCCAGCAGCAACGGGGGCAGGGGATACGAGCAGTACTTC,CASSNGGRGYEQYF
.,TRBV18,many,TRBJ2-1,TGTGCCAGCTTGGGTGGCTTGAACAATGAGCAGTTCTTC,CASLGGLNNEQFF